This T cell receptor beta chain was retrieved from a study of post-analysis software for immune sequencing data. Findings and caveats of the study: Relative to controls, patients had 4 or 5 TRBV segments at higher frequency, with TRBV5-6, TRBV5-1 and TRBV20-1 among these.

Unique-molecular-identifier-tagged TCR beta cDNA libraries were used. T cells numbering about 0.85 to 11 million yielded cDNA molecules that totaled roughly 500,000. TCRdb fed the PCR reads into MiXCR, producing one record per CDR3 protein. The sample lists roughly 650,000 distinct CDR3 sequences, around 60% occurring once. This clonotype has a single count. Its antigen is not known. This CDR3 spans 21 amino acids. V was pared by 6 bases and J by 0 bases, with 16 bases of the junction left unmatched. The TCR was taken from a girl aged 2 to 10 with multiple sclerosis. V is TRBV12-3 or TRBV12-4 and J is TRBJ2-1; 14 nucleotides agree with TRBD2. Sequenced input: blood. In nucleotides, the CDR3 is TGTGCCAGCAGCCCGCTCCCCGGGACTAGCGGGAGTCGTAGCTCCTACAATGAGCAGTTCTTC. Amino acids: CASSPLPGTSGSRSSYNEQFF.